Following are 9 T cell receptor beta chains from one sample sequenced in a study of CD8 T cells in Susac syndrome. When the RNA was reverse transcribed, random hexamers were used with an input of about 0.5 to 1 ug. Each CDR3 protein gets one entry after TCRdb re-called the immunoSEQ multiplex PCR reads with MiXCR. The sample shows around 150,000 distinct CDR3 sequences, 94% of them seen only once. Sequencing used CD8+ T cells from PBMCs. These receptors came from a human donor in good health.

V is TRBV27 and J is TRBJ2-7, with TRBD1 as a possible D gene (5 bases). V was clipped by 3 bases and J by 0 bases, with 9 bases between them. The CDR3 is made up of 14 amino acids. Germline V lookup: CDR1 MNHEY, CDR2 SMNVEV (reference sequence). The CDR3 is CASSFGHSSYEQYF. In DNA, the CDR3 is TGTGCCAGCAGTTTCGGACATAGCTCCTACGAGCAGTACTTC.

The chain combines TRBV27 with TRBJ1-2; D not certain. The V and J ends lost 5 bases and 8 bases respectively, with 12 bases between them. CDR3 length equals 12 residues. The germline V gene has CDR1 MNHEY and CDR2 SMNVEV (reference sequence). CDR3 region: CASSRLGQGYTF. CDR3 DNA: TGTGCCAGCAGTCGCCTAGGGCAGGGCTACACCTTC.

V is TRBV12-3 or TRBV12-4 and J is TRBJ1-3; 8 nucleotides match TRBD1. Trimming took 11 bases from V and 0 from J; bases not matched to a gene: 9. CDR3 size: 15 residues. The CDR3 DNA is TGTGCCTTCCCGGGACAGGCTAGCTCTGGAAACACCATATATTTT. Residues: CAFPGQASSGNTIYF.

The V and J genes are TRBV29-1 and TRBJ1-1; D gene uncertain. In germline, CDR1 is SQVTM, CDR2 ANQGSEA. CDR3 length: 14 residues. The ends were cut back, 7 bases at V and 6 bases at J, with 21 bases in the middle. CDR3 amino acids: CSADFRGRSPEAFF. DNA for the CDR3: TGCAGCGCCGATTTCCGGGGTAGAAGCCCTGAAGCTTTCTTT.

The chain carries TRBV28 and TRBJ1-1; TRBD1 is a possible D gene (6 bases). V shed 7 bases and J shed 1 base, with 10 bases lying between them. The CDR3 is 13 residues long. Per germline, CDR1 MDHEN and CDR2 SYDVKM. The CDR3: CASKKDRNTEAFF. CDR3 coding DNA: TGTGCCAGCAAAAAGGACAGGAACACTGAAGCTTTCTTT.

The rearrangement links TRBV9 to TRBJ2-3; 7 bases map to TRBD2. V was pared by 8 bases and J by 1 base, with 10 bases of the junction left unmatched. CDR1 and CDR2 (germline): SGDLS, YYNGEE. This CDR3 region has 15 residues. The CDR3 sequence: CASTWAGEGTDTQYF. As DNA, the CDR3 is TGTGCCAGTACCTGGGCGGGAGAAGGCACAGATACGCAGTATTTT.

This clonotype has a single count. V gene TRBV23-1 combines with J gene TRBJ2-7, with D possibly TRBD1 on 6 matching bases. TRBV23-1 is labeled an ORF, and its function is uncertain. This CDR3 region has 17 residues. Deletions cut 4 bases from V and 0 bases from J, with 19 bases between. CDR3 nucleotide sequence: TGCGCCAGCAGTCTAATTTTAAGGGACAAGAACTCCTACGAGCAGTACTTC. It specifies CASSLILRDKNSYEQYF.

The J gene is TRBJ1-1, the V gene TRBV7-9, with D tentatively TRBD1 (5 bases). CDR3 size: 12 residues. The germline gives CDR1 SEHNR, CDR2 FQNEAQ (reference sequence). With 7 bases removed from V and 3 bases from J, the gap between germline ends came to 9 bases. CDR3 in amino acids: CASTDRHTEAFF. Here the CDR3 DNA reads TGTGCCAGCACCGACAGACACACTGAAGCTTTCTTT.

This chain uses TRBV27 with TRBJ2-5; D gene uncertain. Germline CDR1 and CDR2: MNHEY and SMNVEV (reference sequence). There are 14 residues in the CDR3. V was pared by 4 bases and J by 5 bases, with 14 bases between. CDR3 DNA sequence: TGTGCCAGCAGTTCCCCCCTGTCGAGGGAGACCCAGTACTTC. This translates into CASSSPLSRETQYF.